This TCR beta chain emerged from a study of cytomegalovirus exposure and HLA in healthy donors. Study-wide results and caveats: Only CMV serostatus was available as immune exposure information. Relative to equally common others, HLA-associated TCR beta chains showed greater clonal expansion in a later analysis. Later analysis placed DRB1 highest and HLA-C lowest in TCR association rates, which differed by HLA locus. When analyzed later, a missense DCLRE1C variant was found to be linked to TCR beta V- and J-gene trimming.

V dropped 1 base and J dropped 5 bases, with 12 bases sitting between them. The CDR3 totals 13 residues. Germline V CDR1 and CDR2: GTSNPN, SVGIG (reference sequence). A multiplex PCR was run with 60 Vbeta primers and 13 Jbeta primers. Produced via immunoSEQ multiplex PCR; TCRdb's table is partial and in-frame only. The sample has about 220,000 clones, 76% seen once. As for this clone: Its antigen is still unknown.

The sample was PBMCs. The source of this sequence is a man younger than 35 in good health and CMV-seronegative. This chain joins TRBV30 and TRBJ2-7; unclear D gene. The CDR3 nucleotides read TGTGCCTGGAGTGCTGGTTTTCTAAACGAGCAGTACTTC. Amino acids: CAWSAGFLNEQYF.